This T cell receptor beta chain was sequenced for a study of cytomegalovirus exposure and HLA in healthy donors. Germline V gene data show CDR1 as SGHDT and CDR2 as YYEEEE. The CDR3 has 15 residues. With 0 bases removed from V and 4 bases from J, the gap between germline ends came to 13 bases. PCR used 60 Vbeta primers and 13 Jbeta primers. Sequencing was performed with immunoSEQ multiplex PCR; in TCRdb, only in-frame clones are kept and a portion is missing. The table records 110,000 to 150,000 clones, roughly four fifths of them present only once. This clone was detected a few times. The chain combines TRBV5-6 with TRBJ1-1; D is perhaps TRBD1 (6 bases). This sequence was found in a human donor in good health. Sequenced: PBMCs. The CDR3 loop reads CASSLVEGEGTEAFF. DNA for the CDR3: TGTGCCAGCAGCTTGGTTGAGGGGGAGGGCACTGAAGCTTTCTTT. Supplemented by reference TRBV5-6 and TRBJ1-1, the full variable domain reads DAGVTQSPTHLIKTRGQQVTLRCSPKSGHDTVSWYQQALGQGPQFIFQYYEEEERQRGNFPDRFSGHQFPNYSSELNVNALLLGDSALYLCASSLVEGEGTEAFFGQGTRLTVV.